This paragraph covers one TCR beta chain sequence. Amplification used 60 Vbeta primers and 13 Jbeta primers. Repertoires were generated with immunoSEQ multiplex PCR, while TCRdb's copy carries only in-frame clones and drops some. The sample contains 150,000 to 200,000 clones, around three quarters of which appear only once. CDR1 and CDR2 from the germline V gene are LGHNA and YNFKEQ. V was pared by 1 base and J by 2 bases, with 5 bases of the junction left unmatched. The CDR3 consists of 16 residues. This entry comes from a study of cytomegalovirus exposure and HLA in healthy donors. This clonotype originated in a woman in her 30s in good health and CMV-seronegative. The specimen sequenced was PBMCs. This chain joins TRBV4-2 and TRBJ1-5; 7 positions agree with TRBD1. This CDR3 is CASSQGRTGGNQPQHF. DNA for the CDR3: TGTGCCAGCAGCCAAGGGCGGACAGGTGGCAATCAGCCCCAGCATTTT.